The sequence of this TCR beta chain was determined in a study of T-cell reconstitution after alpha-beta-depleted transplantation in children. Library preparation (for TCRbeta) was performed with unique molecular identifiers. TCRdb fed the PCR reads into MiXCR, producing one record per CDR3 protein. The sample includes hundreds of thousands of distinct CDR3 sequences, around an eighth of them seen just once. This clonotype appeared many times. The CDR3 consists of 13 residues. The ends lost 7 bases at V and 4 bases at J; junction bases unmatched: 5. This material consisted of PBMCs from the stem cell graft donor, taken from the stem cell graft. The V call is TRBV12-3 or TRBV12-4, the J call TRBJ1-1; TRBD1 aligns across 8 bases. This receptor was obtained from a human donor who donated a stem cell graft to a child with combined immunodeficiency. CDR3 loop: CASTLGTGTEAFF. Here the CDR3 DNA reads TGTGCCAGCACCTTGGGGACAGGCACTGAAGCTTTCTTT.